This TCR delta chain was obtained from a study of gamma-delta chains in newborns, infants, children. Study-level background: Innate gammadelta T cells reportedly expand polyclonally right after birth, driven by microbial exposure, per the title.

V lost 2 bases and J lost 0; bases outside the gene matches: 9. The CDR3 runs to 19 residues. Germline CDR1 and CDR2: GEAIGNYY and EKD. TCRdb re-called the reads with CATT. The data contain some 5,000 delta-chain clones, roughly 0.41% of them singletons. This clone ranks as medium-sized. Other DNA sequences in this sample translate to the same CDR3. The rearrangement links TRDV2 to TRDJ3, with TRDD3 matching over 7 bases. The sequence was collected from a child who was a newborn, infant or young child, either healthy, febrile or measles-vaccinated (not recorded which). Sequences were obtained from blood. CDR3 in amino acids: CACDILGNSSSWDTRQMFF. CDR3 coding DNA: TGTGCCTGTGACATACTGGGGAACTCGAGCTCCTGGGACACCCGACAGATGTTTTTC.